This T cell receptor (beta chain) was sequenced during a study of neurological immune-mediated disorders. General observations from the study: Neither clinical nor MRI features showed any association with the multiple sclerosis repertoire cluster, and the authors stated that larger cohorts are needed.

In this sample, this clonotype turned up many times. Antigen unknown. The CDR3 length is 15 residues. Germline V gene data show CDR1 as SQVTM and CDR2 as ANQGSEA. V lost 0 bases to trimming and J lost 2 bases, with 10 bases between them. The cDNA was synthesized by 5'RACE incorporating 10-nucleotide random UMIs. TCRdb fed the 5' RACE reads into MiXCR, producing one record per CDR3 protein. The repertoire holds about 50,000 distinct CDR3 sequences, with under 2% as singletons. This chain joins TRBV29-1 and TRBJ2-2, with D maybe TRBD2 (6 bases). The specimen was PBMCs. The TCR sequence derives from a woman aged 35 to 49 with multiple sclerosis. CDR3 sequence reads: CSVEDREENTGELFF. Here the CDR3 DNA reads TGCAGCGTTGAAGACAGGGAGGAAAACACCGGGGAGCTGTTTTTT.